Given below is one TCR beta chain in context. This clonotype was counted a few times. This receptor's antigen is unknown. It has no much larger one-base neighbor in the sample; base qualities were not kept. The CDR3, from cysteine to phenylalanine, totals 16 residues. Only the CDR3 region is kept as DNA, spanning 48 bases read in frame from base 1. As encoded in the germline V gene, CDR1 is KGHSH while CDR2 is LQKENI. The germline ends are 12 bases apart after V is trimmed by 6 bases and J by 0 bases. The library was generated by 5' RACE. The data were produced on an Illumina HiSeq 2500. A second PCR of 7 to 11 cycles was run with a J-beta primer mix and a sample-barcoded 5' primer. Each TCR beta cDNA molecule received a unique molecular identifier from a template-switch 5' adaptor carrying 12 random nucleotides. Each sample yielded at least 2.5 million CDR3-containing paired-end reads. The Mint cDNA synthesis kit, primed by a TRBC-specific oligonucleotide, was used to synthesize first-strand cDNA from all RNA. Following uracil-DNA glycosylase treatment, all cDNA underwent a first 18-cycle PCR with the universal primers M1SS and BC2_uni_R. The original pipeline was this. Normalization of each sample was performed by random selection of 1 million high-quality reads, each carrying a distinct molecular identifier. Reads with shared molecular identifiers were discarded instead of being binned into consensus sequences. MiTCR, set to a Q25 quality threshold and the strictest error-elimination algorithm, was used for CDR3 identification, clonotype clustering and error correction. A nonparametric unseen species model with Euler transformation was used to estimate a lower bound on total TCR beta diversity. TCRdb reran the public reads through fastp at Q25 and MiXCR, keeping productive beta chains. CDR3 protein duplicates are merged, each entry listing the most common genes and DNA. TCRdb's processing, not the authors', yielded these V and J calls. Within this sample are about 1.1 million distinct CDR3 sequences, with 35% to 40% of them counted one time only. The ten largest make up about an eighth of the sample.

Donors were 40 or so systemically healthy Caucasian individuals from Russia aged about 6 to 100 years. Roughly 9.5 milliliters of peripheral blood were drawn from each donor into EDTA-treated Vacutainer tubes. Ficoll-Paque density-gradient centrifugation was used to isolate PBMCs, with at least 6 million per sample. Total RNA, at least 6 micrograms per sample, was extracted from PBMCs with Trizol reagent. For every donor, flow cytometry on a PBMC aliquot measured the percentage of naive CD45RAhigh/CD27high T cells. This record comes from a study of blood T cells in healthy people across ages (dated by TCRdb to between 2014 and 2017). Context from the whole study: In model experiments, template switching captured roughly one uniquely barcoded TCR beta cDNA molecule for every two T cells. To track age-related changes in TCR beta repertoire diversity, the study relied on deep sequencing normalized with unique cDNA molecular identifiers. The donors were divided into four age groups: young (average 16 years), middle-aged (approximately 41), aged (roughly 60) and long-lived (approximately 74). Donors of different ages were randomly distributed across sequencing lanes to avoid experimental bias. The study analyzed two additional independent replicas of 1 million unique cDNA reads from the same blood draw for two donors, one aged 18 to 29 and one aged 80 or older. Summary of the overall study and its limitations: Estimates of total diversity from one million sequenced T cells were regarded as lower bounds and underestimates. Compared with the aged group, more naive CD4+ T cells, fewer expanded clones and increased TCR diversity were shown by the long-lived group, suggesting age selection. Observed TCR beta diversity per million T cells fell roughly linearly with age, and a significant reduction was already apparent by age around 44. There was a strong correlation between observed TCR beta diversity and the percentage of naive T cells measured by flow cytometry. The CMV infection status of donors was not known, potentially confounding age-related changes in expanded clonotypes. Conclusive comparison of naive and antigen-experienced compartments was prevented by the profiling of bulk unsorted PBMCs.

The rearranged segments are TRBV18 and TRBJ2-6; a confident D gene designation cannot be given. The source is a man aged 18 to 29 in good health. Sequenced input: blood. The CDR3: CASSYEQSSGANVLTF. The nucleotide sequence reads TGTGCCAGCTCGTACGAACAGAGCTCTGGGGCCAACGTCCTGACTTTC. Outside the CDR3, residues come from the reference TRBV18 and TRBJ2-6 proteins, so the full variable domain is: NAGVMQNPRHLVRRRGQEARLRCSPMKGHSHVYWYRQLPEEGLKFMVYLQKENIIDESGMPKERFSAEFPKEGPSILRIQQVVRGDSAAYFCASSYEQSSGANVLTFGAGSRLTVL.